This T cell receptor beta chain is from a study of tumor-infiltrating lymphocytes in primary liver carcinoma. With roughly 0.5 ug total RNA as template and a constant-region primer, TCR beta cDNA was made. Three nested multiplex PCR rounds, a slightly modified ARM-PCR, produced the libraries for TCR beta. Rounds one and two of PCR, each of 10 cycles, were primed with TRBV1-TRBV30 forward primers and a C-beta reverse primer. TCRdb ran MiXCR on the multiplex PCR reads and lists one entry per CDR3 protein. Counted here are 310,000 or so distinct CDR3 sequences, almost 60% occurring once; the ten biggest clones make up over 15%. The researchers obtained blood RNA from unsorted whole blood and also extracted germline DNA. Before surgery, approximately 4 milliliters of EDTA blood were taken. In regard to this clonotype: One end of the junction fails to match germline, which may point to a read error.

Germline CDR1 is MDHEN and CDR2 is SYDVKM. The CDR3 consists of 14 residues. Sequencing used peripheral blood. The J gene is TRBJ2-7, the V gene TRBV28, with 11 bases identical to TRBD1. This receptor was taken from a woman in her 30s with primary liver carcinoma and hepatitis B virus infection. CDR3 nucleotide sequence: TGTGCCAGCAGGACGGACAGGGGGCCCTACGGGCAGTACTTC. Its translation: CASRTDRGPYGQYF.